A selection of T cell receptor beta chains follows, all from one sample in a study of STAT3 mutations in large granular lymphocyte leukemia. Using immunoSEQ multiplex PCR, the repertoire was profiled, and TCRdb retains in-frame clones only, with some absent. The sample holds 8,000 to 13,000 clones, about 85% seen once. The sample comprised peripheral blood mononuclear cells. These receptors came from a man in his 60s with T-cell large granular lymphocyte leukemia. Some clones in this sample may be carry-over from other donors' samples. Each CDR3 is given with its conserved first and last residue. D genes are given only for firm matches. Clone size is stated in some rows and not others, as once, few, many or a class when expanded.

clone size: NA
V gene: TRBV15
D gene: NA
J gene: TRBJ2-1
CDR3 DNA: TGTGCCACCAGCAGAGCCGGGACTTACAATGAGCAGTTCTTC
CDR3 protein: CATSRAGTYNEQFF

clone size: NA
V gene: TRBV4-3
D gene: NA
J gene: TRBJ2-3
CDR3 DNA: TGCGCCAGCAGCCAGGGCTCGGGCACAGATACGCAGTATTTT
CDR3 protein: CASSQGSGTDTQYF

clone size: NA
V gene: TRBV5-1
D gene: NA
J gene: TRBJ2-7
CDR3 DNA: TGCGCCAGCAGCTTGGGTACGGGCGGGGAGCAGTACTTC
CDR3 protein: CASSLGTGGEQYF

clone size: NA
V gene: TRBV5-4
D gene: TRBD1
J gene: TRBJ1-2
CDR3 DNA: TGTGCCAGCAGCTCAAACCAGGGGGCGGGCGGCTACACCTTC
CDR3 protein: CASSSNQGAGGYTF

clone size: once
V gene: TRBV19
D gene: NA
J gene: TRBJ1-2
CDR3 DNA: TGTGCCAGTAGTATCCTCGGCGGAACAGCATTAGACTATGGCTACACCTTC
CDR3 protein: CASSILGGTALDYGYTF

clone size: NA
V gene: TRBV28
D gene: NA
J gene: TRBJ1-1
CDR3 DNA: TGTGCCAGCAGTTATCGACGATCGGACACTGAAGCTTTCTTT
CDR3 protein: CASSYRRSDTEAFF

clone size: NA
V gene: TRBV5-1
D gene: NA
J gene: TRBJ2-5
CDR3 DNA: TGCGCCAGCAGCTTGGGACAAATCGGAGAGACCCAGTACTTC
CDR3 protein: CASSLGQIGETQYF

clone size: NA
V gene: TRBV7-9
D gene: TRBD2
J gene: TRBJ2-7
CDR3 DNA: TGTGCCAGCAGCTTGGGGAGCGGGAGTACCCACGAGCAGTACTTC
CDR3 protein: CASSLGSGSTHEQYF

clone size: NA
V gene: TRBV30
D gene: NA
J gene: TRBJ1-5
CDR3 DNA: TGTGCCTGGAGCTCCTCGAGGGTGGAGCCCCAGCATTTT
CDR3 protein: CAWSSSRVEPQHF

clone size: NA
V gene: TRBV19
D gene: TRBD2
J gene: TRBJ2-7
CDR3 DNA: TGTGCCAGTAGTATCGGTGGAGCGAGCGGGAGGGCCTACGAGCAGTACTTC
CDR3 protein: CASSIGGASGRAYEQYF

clone size: NA
V gene: TRBV10-2
D gene: NA
J gene: TRBJ1-1
CDR3 DNA: TGCGCCAGCAGTGATGTACGGTGGAACACTGAAGCTTTCTTT
CDR3 protein: CASSDVRWNTEAFF

clone size: NA
V gene: TRBV7-2
D gene: TRBD1
J gene: TRBJ2-5
CDR3 DNA: TGTGCCAGCAGCGGACAGGGCGGGGAGACCCAGTACTTC
CDR3 protein: CASSGQGGETQYF

clone size: NA
V gene: TRBV10-3
D gene: NA
J gene: TRBJ2-2
CDR3 DNA: TGTGCCATCAGCGGGGTGGCGGGACCGAACACCGGGGAGCTGTTTTTT
CDR3 protein: CAISGVAGPNTGELFF

clone size: NA
V gene: TRBV29-1
D gene: TRBD1
J gene: TRBJ2-7
CDR3 DNA: TGCAGCGTGGGGGAGCCGGGACAGGGGTTCGAGCAGTACTTC
CDR3 protein: CSVGEPGQGFEQYF

clone size: NA
V gene: TRBV30
D gene: TRBD2
J gene: TRBJ2-5
CDR3 DNA: TGTGCCTGGAGTGGCGGGACTAGCGAAGAGACCCAGTACTTC
CDR3 protein: CAWSGGTSEETQYF

clone size: NA
V gene: TRBV10-1
D gene: NA
J gene: TRBJ2-7
CDR3 DNA: TGCGCCAGCAGTGAGTCCGGGCTGGGCGGGTGGACCCCTTCCTACGAGCAGTACTTC
CDR3 protein: CASSESGLGGWTPSYEQYF

clone size: NA
V gene: TRBV19
D gene: TRBD2
J gene: TRBJ2-3
CDR3 DNA: TGTGCCAGTAGTACCCTACTAGCGACGGGCACAGATACGCAGTATTTT
CDR3 protein: CASSTLLATGTDTQYF

clone size: NA
V gene: TRBV19
D gene: NA
J gene: TRBJ2-7
CDR3 DNA: TGTGCCAGCGCCCAGGGACGGGCAGTTTACGAGCAGTACTTC
CDR3 protein: CASAQGRAVYEQYF

clone size: NA
V gene: TRBV15
D gene: NA
J gene: TRBJ1-4
CDR3 DNA: TGTGCCACCAGCAGAGCAGGCAATGAGGGAAAACTGTTTTTT
CDR3 protein: CATSRAGNEGKLFF

clone size: NA
V gene: TRBV5-1
D gene: NA
J gene: TRBJ2-7
CDR3 DNA: TGCGCCAGCAGCTTCGGGCAGTTCGGAACCTACGAGCAGTACTTC
CDR3 protein: CASSFGQFGTYEQYF

clone size: NA
V gene: TRBV6-1
D gene: TRBD1
J gene: TRBJ2-7
CDR3 DNA: TGTGCCAGCAGTCAGACAGGGACCTCCTACGAGCAGTACTTC
CDR3 protein: CASSQTGTSYEQYF

clone size: NA
V gene: TRBV30
D gene: TRBD1
J gene: TRBJ1-4
CDR3 DNA: TGTGCCTGGAGTTCAGGGGGGGGTGAAAAACTGTTTTTT
CDR3 protein: CAWSSGGGEKLFF

clone size: NA
V gene: TRBV28
D gene: NA
J gene: TRBJ1-2
CDR3 DNA: TGTGCCAGCCGTCTAGCGGGAAGTATGTATGGCTACACCTTC
CDR3 protein: CASRLAGSMYGYTF

clone size: NA
V gene: TRBV4-3
D gene: NA
J gene: TRBJ2-5
CDR3 DNA: TGCGCCAGCAGCCAAGATTGGGGCGGGGGCAGGGGGCGGGGGACCCAGTACTTC
CDR3 protein: CASSQDWGGGRGRGTQYF

clone size: NA
V gene: TRBV7-8
D gene: NA
J gene: TRBJ2-7
CDR3 DNA: TGTGCCAGCAGCTCCAGGACGGATTTGCACGAGCAGTACTTC
CDR3 protein: CASSSRTDLHEQYF

clone size: NA
V gene: TRBV29-1
D gene: NA
J gene: TRBJ2-7
CDR3 DNA: TGCAGCGTTCGGTCTCAGGGCAGCGTGCGCGAGCAGTACTTC
CDR3 protein: CSVRSQGSVREQYF

clone size: NA
V gene: TRBV7-8
D gene: NA
J gene: TRBJ1-4
CDR3 DNA: TGTGCCAGCAGCTTAAACCCGACTACCAATGAAAAACTGTTTTTT
CDR3 protein: CASSLNPTTNEKLFF